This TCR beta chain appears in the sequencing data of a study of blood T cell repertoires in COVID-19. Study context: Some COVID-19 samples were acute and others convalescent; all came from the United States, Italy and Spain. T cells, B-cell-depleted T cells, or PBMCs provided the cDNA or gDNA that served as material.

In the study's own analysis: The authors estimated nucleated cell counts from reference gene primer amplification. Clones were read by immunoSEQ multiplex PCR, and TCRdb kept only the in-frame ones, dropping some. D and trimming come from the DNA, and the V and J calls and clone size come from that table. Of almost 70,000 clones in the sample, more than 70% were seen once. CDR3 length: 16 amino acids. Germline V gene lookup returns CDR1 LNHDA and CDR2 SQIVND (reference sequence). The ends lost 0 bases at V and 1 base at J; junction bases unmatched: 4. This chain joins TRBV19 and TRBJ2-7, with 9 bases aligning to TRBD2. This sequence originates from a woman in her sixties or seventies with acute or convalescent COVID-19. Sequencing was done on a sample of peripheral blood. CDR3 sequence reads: CASSIDGLATSYEQYF. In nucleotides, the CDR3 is TGTGCCAGTAGTATAGATGGACTAGCGACTTCCTACGAGCAGTACTTC.